Shown below are 20 T cell receptor beta chains from a single sample sequenced in a study of shared clonotypes between healthy human individuals. TCRdb keeps only in-frame clones here, not all; method: immunoSEQ multiplex PCR. Of roughly 2.5 million clones listed, just over 90% are singletons. Sequencing was performed on naive CD4+ T cells sorted from blood. Subset given: CD45RA+ positively selected. These receptors came from a man aged 18 to 30 in good health.

The gene calls are TRBV10-3 and TRBJ2-7; 14 bases line up with TRBD2. The CDR3 is made up of 14 amino acids. Per the germline V gene, CDR1 is ENHRY and CDR2 is SYGVKD. J gave up 6 bases and V 7 bases, and 5 bases lay outside the gene matches. The CDR3 DNA reads TGTGCCATCAAGGGACTAGCGGGAGCTGGCGAGCAGTACTTC. This codes for CAIKGLAGAGEQYF.

The chain recombines TRBV6-1 with TRBJ2-1, with 8 bases lining up with TRBD2. CDR1 and CDR2 from the germline V gene are MNHNS and SASEGT. The CDR3 is 17 amino acids. V dropped 2 bases and J dropped 4; count of bases not matched to a gene: 10. CDR3 loop: CASSETAGGSPYNEQFF. DNA of the CDR3: TGTGCCAGCAGTGAAACGGCGGGAGGTTCCCCTTACAATGAGCAGTTCTTC.

A single count supports this clone. This rearrangement joins TRBV29-1 to TRBJ2-7; 7 nucleotides agree with TRBD1. The CDR3 is 15 amino acids. Germline CDR1 is SQVTM and CDR2 is ANQGSEA. Trimming cost V 6 bases and J 1 base; bases outside gene matches: 12. CDR3 nucleotides: TGCAGCGTCGCAATGACGGCAGGGGGTTCCTACGAGCAGTACTTC. It codes for CSVAMTAGGSYEQYF.

This rearrangement joins TRBV29-1 to TRBJ1-2; the match to TRBD1 covers 7 bases. Germline V lookup: CDR1 SQVTM, CDR2 ANQGSEA. J was trimmed by 4 bases and V by 4 bases; bases with no gene match: 6. The length of the CDR3 is 13 residues. CDR3 sequence (DNA): TGCAGCGTTGGTACAGGGGTGACCTATGGCTACACCTTC. Translation gives CSVGTGVTYGYTF.

In this sample, this clone turned up a few times. The chain has TRBV6-6 and TRBJ2-1, with TRBD1 identical over 12 bases. Trimming removed 8 bases from V and 8 bases from J; junction bases left unmatched: 7. Germline values: CDR1 MNHNY, CDR2 SVGAGI (reference sequence). This CDR3 spans 14 amino acids. CDR3 sequence (DNA): TGTGCCAGCCACCCGGGACAGGGGGCACATGAGCAGTTCTTC. This codes for CASHPGQGAHEQFF.

DNA for the CDR3: TGTGCCAGCAGCGCAGGGGGACTAGCGGGAGTTGGTGAGCAGTTCTTC. This gives the protein CASSAGGLAGVGEQFF. The chain carries TRBV9 and TRBJ2-1; 14 nucleotides align to TRBD2. Trimming took 3 bases from V and 9 from J; bases not matched to a gene: 8. Germline lookup yields CDR1 SGDLS and CDR2 YYNGEE. There are 16 residues in the CDR3.

On this clone itself: One end of the junction does not line up with germline, which may come from a read error. Other DNA sequences from this sample encode an identical CDR3 as well. The chain recombines TRBV18 with TRBJ2-3; D is uncertain. Germline V CDR1 and CDR2: KGHSH, LQKENI. The CDR3 runs to 13 residues. The CDR3 coding sequence is TGTGCCAGCTCCCCACCCGGCACAGATACGCAGTATTTT. Protein product: CASSPPGTDTQYF.

The rearrangement links TRBV30 to TRBJ2-5; D is unresolved. V lost 0 bases, J lost 3 bases, and 8 bases lay in between. The CDR3 is made up of 13 amino acids. Germline lookup yields CDR1 GTSNPN and CDR2 SVGIG (reference sequence). CDR3 nucleotide sequence: TGTGCCTGGAGTGTATGGGCAGAAGAGACCCAGTACTTC. Protein: CAWSVWAEETQYF.

The genes are TRBV6-6 and TRBJ2-7, with D possibly matching TRBD1 (5 bases). V was trimmed by 2 bases and J by 7 bases, leaving 12 bases between them. The CDR3 is 13 residues long. Germline CDR1 reads MNHNY; CDR2 reads SVGAGI (reference sequence). The CDR3 DNA is TGTGCCAGCAGTTACCCTGACAGAAGGGAGCAGTACTTC. Translating gives CASSYPDRREQYF.

V usage is TRBV6-6 and J usage is TRBJ2-5; 13 bases match TRBD2. The CDR3 covers 13 residues. Germline CDR1 reads MNHNY; CDR2 reads SVGAGI (reference sequence). The J segment lost 3 bases and the V segment lost 11 bases, leaving 3 bases of the junction unmatched. The CDR3 region has the DNA TGTGCCGGGGGACTAGCGGGGAAAGAGACCCAGTACTTC. This codes for CAGGLAGKETQYF.

The chain carries TRBV10-3 and TRBJ1-1; the match to TRBD1 covers 9 bases. Per the germline V gene, CDR1 is ENHRY and CDR2 is SYGVKD. The CDR3 spans 17 residues. V was clipped by 4 bases and J by 0 bases; unmatched bases: 9. The CDR3 region is CAISVGTGPAMNTEAFF. In DNA form, the CDR3 reads TGTGCCATCAGTGTCGGGACAGGGCCTGCCATGAACACTGAAGCTTTCTTT.

The genes are TRBV19 and TRBJ2-3, with 10 bases that match TRBD2. This CDR3 comprises 16 residues. With V trimmed by 3 bases and J by 4 bases, 7 bases remained unmatched. CDR1 and CDR2 from the germline V gene are LNHDA and SQIVND (reference sequence). The CDR3 protein is CASSILLAGSADTQYF. Here the CDR3 DNA reads TGTGCCAGTAGTATTTTACTAGCGGGGAGCGCAGATACGCAGTATTTT.

Comments on this clone: This same CDR3 is encoded by further DNA sequences in the sample. The genes are TRBV19 and TRBJ1-5; 10 bases agree with TRBD1. CDR3 length: 14 residues. CDR1 LNHDA and CDR2 SQIVND come from the germline V gene (reference sequence). J lost 5 bases, V lost 3 bases, and 1 base had no gene match. CDR3 sequence reads: CASSIGQGDQPQHF. The CDR3 DNA reads TGTGCCAGTAGTATCGGACAGGGGGATCAGCCCCAGCATTTT.

Only a few counts were recorded for this clone. V usage is TRBV5-5 and J usage is TRBJ1-5; D uncertain. Per the germline V gene, CDR1 is SGHKS and CDR2 is YYEKEE (reference sequence). Trimming shortened V by 4 bases and J by 4 bases, and 18 bases separated the two germline ends. The CDR3 sequence is 16 residues long. The CDR3 DNA reads as TGTGCCAGCAGCCCCCGGGTCCCCGGGGAGAATCAGCCCCAGCATTTT. Protein product: CASSPRVPGENQPQHF.

This sequence joins TRBV5-4 and TRBJ1-3; 8 bases agree with TRBD1. The trim removed 4 bases at V and 4 bases at J, leaving 7 bases unmatched. Germline values: CDR1 SGHNT, CDR2 YYREEE (reference sequence). The CDR3 runs 15 residues. The CDR3 DNA follows: TGTGCCAGCAGCCCTTCGACAGGGGCCGGAAACACCATATATTTT. Its protein is CASSPSTGAGNTIYF. Drawing the rest from reference TRBV5-4 and TRBJ1-3, the complete variable domain is ETGVTQSPTHLIKTRGQQVTLRCSSQSGHNTVSWYQQALGQGPQFIFQYYREEENGRGNFPPRFSGLQFPNYSSELNVNALELDDSALYLCASSPSTGAGNTIYFGEGSWLTVV.

The chain combines TRBV4-1 with TRBJ1-2; no firm D call. Germline CDR1 MGHRA, CDR2 YSYEKL. Between the trimmed V and J ends, which lost 0 bases and 0 bases, there was a span of 8 bases. The CDR3 consists of 15 residues. CDR3 sequence reads: CASSQETAANYGYTF. The CDR3, as DNA: TGCGCCAGCAGCCAAGAAACCGCTGCTAACTATGGCTACACCTTC.

This clone was picked up one time. The chain uses TRBV7-8 and TRBJ2-7, with 7 bases identical to TRBD1. V lost 1 base, J lost 2 bases, and 2 bases stayed unmatched. The germline gives CDR1 SGHVS, CDR2 FQNEAQ. This CDR3 region has 14 residues. DNA of the CDR3: TGTGCCAGCAGCTTAGACAGGGGAACCTACGAGCAGTACTTC. This codes for CASSLDRGTYEQYF. The variable domain in full, completed from reference TRBV7-8 and TRBJ2-7, reads GAGVSQSPRYKVAKRGQDVALRCDPISGHVSLFWYQQALGQGPEFLTYFQNEAQLDKSGLPSDRFFAERPEGSVSTLKIQRTQQEDSAVYLCASSLDRGTYEQYFGPGTRLTVT.

The chain has TRBV19 and TRBJ1-5; D remains ambiguous. The V and J ends lost 6 bases and 0 bases respectively, with 15 bases between them. The CDR3 consists of 16 residues. The germline CDR1 and CDR2 sequences are LNHDA and SQIVND (reference sequence). DNA of the CDR3: TGTGCCAGTAGGCCCGGTCTTGCTTATAGCAATCAGCCCCAGCATTTT. As protein: CASRPGLAYSNQPQHF.

Of note for this clone: Relative to the germline gene, one junction end is altered; a read error may explain this. The chain has TRBV15 and TRBJ2-7, with D possibly being TRBD1 (5 bases). This CDR3 spans 9 amino acids. Per the germline V gene, CDR1 is LNHNV and CDR2 is YYDKDF (reference sequence). The CDR3 reads CATHGLGRF. CDR3 DNA: TGTGCCACCCACGGATTGGGGCGATTC.

The chain joins TRBV5-1 to TRBJ1-2; D is undetermined. The germline V gene encodes CDR1 SGHRS and CDR2 YFSETQ. This CDR3 is built from 16 residues. The V end was cut by 4 bases, the J end by 0 bases, with 16 bases between. This chain's CDR3 is CASSLDGSRTNYGYTF. CDR3 sequence (DNA): TGCGCCAGCAGCCTCGATGGCAGTCGGACTAACTATGGCTACACCTTC.